Shown below are 31 T cell receptor beta chains from a single sample sequenced in a study of CD8+ T cells in alopecia areata. Extraction and reverse transcription of RNA yielded cDNA as the sequencing template. The method was immunoSEQ multiplex PCR; TCRdb's version includes in-frame clones alone and lacks a portion of them. The sample was found to contain about 300,000 clones, and every one recurs. Markers used for sorting pooled cutaneous lymph node cells were CD4, CD8alpha, NKG2D, NKG2ACE and others. Sequencing input: CD4+ T cells sorted from a lymph node. Every receptor here comes from a C3H/HeJ mouse with alopecia areata. This line is of MHC haplotype H2-k.

This clone was detected a few times. Genes and germline come from the mouse. The DNA ends 4 residues before the CDR3 does, and the rest of the CDR3 is filled in from the germline J gene. This chain uses TRBV19 with TRBJ2-5; 8 positions match TRBD2. CDR3 length: 15 amino acids. The germline CDR1 and CDR2 sequences are FNHDT and SITEND (reference sequence). With V trimmed by 5 bases and J by 0 bases, 5 bases remained unmatched. The CDR3 DNA, read in part, is TGTGCCAGCAGCCCGGACTGGGCTAACCAAGAC. It encodes CASSPDWANQD. The complete CDR3 reads CASSPDWANQDTQYF.

About this clone itself: Mouse names are used for the genes. The CDR3 end falls 4 residues outside the read, so it is completed with the germline J gene. This chain links TRBV31 with TRBJ2-1; D perhaps matches TRBD2 (7 bases). Trimming stripped 1 base from V and 0 bases from J, with 7 bases between. CDR3 size: 14 residues. Germline CDR1 is GKSSPN and CDR2 is SITVG. The CDR3 bases that were read are TGTGCCTGGAGTCGGGGGGCTAACTATGCT. It is translated as CAWSRGANYA. The CDR3 in its entirety is CAWSRGANYAEQFF.

As to this clone: Mouse gene names apply. The sequenced fragment ends 4 residues before the CDR3 boundary, so the rest is inferred from the germline J gene. The chain has TRBV13-2 and TRBJ2-5; maybe TRBD1 (6 bases). This CDR3 has 14 residues. Germline CDR1 is NNHNN and CDR2 is SYGAGS (reference sequence). The CDR3 loop reads CASGDPGQPDTQYF. CDR3 DNA, as far as it was read: TGTGCCAGCGGTGATCCGGGACAACCAGAC.

This clone was seen a few times. Gene labels here are mouse ones. Read data end 4 residues before the CDR3 end; the end is taken from the germline J gene. The chain uses TRBV19 and TRBJ1-1; D is unresolved. This CDR3 is built from 11 residues. V was trimmed by 5 bases and J by 3 bases, leaving 5 bases between them. Germline V gene lookup returns CDR1 FNHDT and CDR2 SITEND (reference sequence). CDR3 residues: CASRTYTEVFF. The part of the CDR3 DNA that was read is TGTGCCAGCAGGACATACACA.

As to this clone: Germline and genes here are mouse. Sequencing ends 4 residues short of the CDR3 end; the germline J gene provides the rest. The chain links TRBV17 to TRBJ2-1, with D uncertain. This CDR3 region has 12 residues. Trimming took off 5 bases at V and 4 bases at J, with 6 bases between the two ends. Germline CDR1 reads MNHDT; CDR2 reads YYDKIL. The CDR3 sequence: CASSLQYAEQFF. The sequenced part of the CDR3 DNA is TGTGCTAGCAGTCTACAGTATGCT.

In this sample, this clone turned up a few times. The genes and germline here are from mouse. Read coverage stops 4 residues before the CDR3 terminus; the germline J gene supplies the remainder. The sample contains more than one DNA sequence encoding this CDR3. The chain carries TRBV19 and TRBJ2-2; D is possibly TRBD1 (5 bases). The germline V gene has CDR1 FNHDT and CDR2 SITEND (reference sequence). The CDR3 is 14 residues long. V was cut by 6 bases and J by 3 bases, with 12 bases left in between. CDR3 DNA (partial): TGTGCCAGCACCCCCCAGGGTCACACCGGG. This gives the protein CASTPQGHTG. The full-length CDR3 reads as CASTPQGHTGQLYF.

About this clone itself: Genes and germline come from the mouse. The read terminates 4 residues ahead of where the CDR3 ends, so the germline J gene completes it. The rearrangement links TRBV29 to TRBJ2-5; weak D call: TRBD1 (5 bases). The V and J ends lost 0 bases and 3 bases respectively, with 7 bases between them. Per germline, CDR1 MSHET and CDR2 SYDVDS. CDR3 length: 14 amino acids. CDR3 DNA, as far as it was read: TGTGCTAGCAGTTTATCGGACACTCAAGAC. It specifies CASSLSDTQD. The entire CDR3 sequence reads CASSLSDTQDTQYF.

In this sample, this clone turned up a few times. Genes here carry mouse names. The part of the CDR3 DNA that was read is TGTGCCAGCAGGGCCCTTCAGGGGGGAGAC. Translated, it gives CASRALQGGD. The entire CDR3 sequence reads CASRALQGGDTQYF. The chain has TRBV13-3 and TRBJ2-5; possibly TRBD1 for D (7 bases). The CDR3 extends 4 residues past the end of the read, so its final part is completed from the germline J gene. This CDR3 comprises 14 residues. Germline V gene lookup returns CDR1 NNHDY and CDR2 SYVADS.

Worth noting for this clone: The gene names here belong to mouse. The read comes to an end 4 residues before the CDR3 does, leaving the germline J gene to fill in the end. Additional DNA sequences in this sample encode the identical CDR3. This sequence joins TRBV31 and TRBJ2-1; 11 bases are a match to TRBD1. With V trimmed by 1 base and J by 3 bases, 2 bases remained unmatched. The CDR3 runs to 15 residues. Germline CDR1 and CDR2: GKSSPN and SITVG. The part of the CDR3 DNA that was read is TGTGCCTGGAGTCACGGGACAGGGGGCTATGCT. Its protein product is CAWSHGTGGYA. The complete CDR3 reads CAWSHGTGGYAEQFF.

This clone occurred many times. Here the gene names and germline are mouse. The read stops 4 residues short of the end of the CDR3; the missing end is completed from the germline J gene. V gene TRBV13-1 combines with J gene TRBJ2-3; a possible D gene is TRBD1 (6 bases). The V and J ends lost 4 bases and 0 bases respectively, with 12 bases between them. The V gene's germline CDR1 is NSHNY and CDR2 SYGAGN. The CDR3 is 15 residues long. This CDR3 is CASSSGTTSAETLYF. The covered CDR3 bases are TGTGCCAGCAGTTCCGGGACAACTAGTGCAGAA.

The sample holds a few counts of this clone. Any gene name here is a mouse gene name. The read comes to an end 4 residues before the CDR3 does, leaving the germline J gene to fill in the end. The chain recombines TRBV31 with TRBJ2-3; D is unclear. In germline, CDR1 is GKSSPN, CDR2 SITVG. Trimming shortened V by 2 bases and J by 0 bases, and 6 bases separated the two germline ends. This CDR3 spans 13 amino acids. CDR3 bases read: TGTGCCTGGAGTGAGGGTAGTGCAGAA. Encoded protein: CAWSEGSAE. In full, the CDR3 reads CAWSEGSAETLYF. The variable domain in full, with the rest retrieved from reference TRBV31 and TRBJ2-3, is AQTIHQWPVAEIKAVGSPLSLGCTIKGKSSPNLYWYWQATGGTLQQLFYSITVGQVESVVQLNLSASRPKDDQFILSTEKLLLSHSGFYLCAWSEGSAETLYFGSGTRLTVL.

In its sample, this clone was seen a few times. Germline and genes here are mouse. The read finishes 4 residues shy of the CDR3 end, and the germline J gene is used to complete it. The V gene is TRBV13-2, the J gene TRBJ2-7, with 9 bases lining up with TRBD2. Looked up from germline, CDR1 is NNHNN and CDR2 is SYGAGS (reference sequence). Trimming at V came to 0 bases and at J to 3 bases, leaving 13 bases not matched to a gene. The CDR3 spans 18 residues. The CDR3 is CASGDAGIPLWGGYEQYF. The sequenced part of the CDR3 DNA is TGTGCCAGCGGTGATGCGGGCATCCCGCTCTGGGGGGGCTAT.

This clone was seen a handful of times. Mouse gene names apply. The read falls 4 residues short of the CDR3 end, and the missing part is taken from the germline J gene. The chain is built from TRBV13-1 and TRBJ2-1; 13 nucleotides agree with TRBD2. Germline trimming cut 3 bases from V and 3 bases from J; bases unmatched to any gene: 6. The CDR3 sequence is 17 residues long. From germline, CDR1 is NSHNY and CDR2 SYGAGN. The part of the CDR3 DNA that was read is TGTGCCAGCAGTGCTCCCGGGACTGGGGGGGTCTATGCT. The encoded protein is CASSAPGTGGVYA. The full CDR3 reads CASSAPGTGGVYAEQFF.

For this clone: Mouse gene names and germline throughout. The read halts 4 residues ahead of the CDR3 end, with the missing end drawn from the germline J gene. V is TRBV13-1 and J is TRBJ2-2; TRBD2 agrees at 7 bases. The CDR3 has 15 amino acids. With V trimmed by 2 bases and J by 3 bases, 4 bases remained unmatched. Germline V lookup: CDR1 NSHNY, CDR2 SYGAGN. CDR3 DNA (partial): TGTGCCAGCAGTGAAGTTGGGGGGTACACCGGG. Translation gives CASSEVGGYTG. The entire CDR3 is CASSEVGGYTGQLYF.

Note on this clone: The gene names given are mouse names. The missing CDR3 end, 4 residues past where the read stops, is filled in from the germline J gene. The chain combines TRBV5 with TRBJ1-2; TRBD1 matches 8 bases. CDR1 LGHNA and CDR2 YNLKQL come from the germline V gene (reference sequence). There are 13 residues in the CDR3. The CDR3 DNA, read in part, is TGTGCCAGCAGCCAAACCGACAGGGGC. It is translated as CASSQTDRG. The whole CDR3 reads CASSQTDRGDYTF.

This clone has only a few counts. Mouse germline and gene names are used. The read ends 4 residues shy of where the CDR3 ends; the end is completed using the germline J gene. The rearrangement joins TRBV19 to TRBJ2-1, with 9 bases lining up with TRBD2. The CDR3 contains 15 residues. V lost 7 bases and J lost 0; bases outside the gene matches: 5. CDR1 FNHDT and CDR2 SITEND come from the germline V gene (reference sequence). CDR3 sequence: CASGRLGDNYAEQFF. CDR3 bases read: TGTGCCAGCGGTCGACTGGGGGATAACTATGCT.

This clone was counted a few times. The genes and germline here are from mouse. The CDR3 end is not reached by the read, which stops 4 residues before it; the germline J gene fills it in. Different DNA sequences within this sample yield the same CDR3. The gene calls are TRBV13-2 and TRBJ2-1, with D uncertain. The CDR3 spans 14 residues. Germline V gene lookup returns CDR1 NNHNN and CDR2 SYGAGS (reference sequence). Trimming stripped 0 bases from V and 0 bases from J, with 4 bases between. The CDR3 loop is CASGDGVNYAEQFF. Incomplete CDR3 DNA: TGTGCCAGCGGTGATGGGGTTAACTATGCT.

This clone has a handful of counts. The gene names given are mouse names. The read terminates 4 residues before the CDR3 end, so the remaining end is supplied by the germline J gene. Other nucleotide sequences in the sample specify the same CDR3. The rearrangement joins TRBV5 to TRBJ1-1, with a possible D match to TRBD1 (5 bases). CDR1 LGHNA and CDR2 YNLKQL come from the germline V gene (reference sequence). This CDR3 comprises 14 residues. The DNA read from the CDR3 is TGTGCCAGCAGCCAAGACTGGGGGGGAGGA. It encodes CASSQDWGGG. The whole CDR3 reads CASSQDWGGGEVFF.

As regards this clone: The genes are named according to mouse. The CDR3 spells CASSPQGEDTQYF. The DNA read from the CDR3 is TGTGCCAGCAGCCCCCAGGGGGAAGAC. The chain carries TRBV5 and TRBJ2-5; the match to TRBD1 covers 7 bases. The CDR3 goes on 4 residues after the read ends, and that part is filled in from the germline J gene. There are 13 residues in the CDR3. Germline lookup yields CDR1 LGHNA and CDR2 YNLKQL (reference sequence).

Only a few counts were recorded for this clone. The gene names given are mouse names. The sequenced fragment ends 4 residues before the CDR3 boundary, so the rest is inferred from the germline J gene. The chain is built from TRBV1 and TRBJ2-2; D is uncertain. Germline V lookup: CDR1 NSQYPW, CDR2 LRSPGD (reference sequence). CDR3 length equals 15 residues. The V and J ends lost 0 bases and 3 bases respectively, with 8 bases between them. This chain's CDR3 is CTCSADSHYTGQLYF. CDR3 bases read: TGCACCTGCAGTGCAGATTCACATTACACCGGG.

This clone was detected only a few times. Mouse gene names and germline throughout. The CDR3 bases that were read are TGTGCCAGCAGTTTTCAGGGGGTAACAAACACA. Its translation is CASSFQGVTNT. The entire CDR3 protein is CASSFQGVTNTEVFF. The chain links TRBV14 to TRBJ1-1; 7 bases match TRBD1. The CDR3 end is not reached by the read, which stops 4 residues before it; the germline J gene fills it in. V was clipped by 2 bases and J by 0 bases; unmatched bases: 4. The CDR3 extends over 15 amino acids. CDR1 and CDR2 from the germline V gene are SGHDT and FRDEAV. Supplemented by reference TRBV14 and TRBJ1-1, the full variable domain reads EAGVTQSPRYAVLQEGQAVSFWCDPISGHDTLYWYQQPRDQGPQLLVYFRDEAVIDNSQLPSDRFSAVRPKGTNSTLKIQSAKQGDTATYLCASSFQGVTNTEVFFGKGTRLTVV.

This clone was seen only a few times. Here the gene names and germline are mouse. The DNA ends 4 residues before the CDR3 does, and the rest of the CDR3 is filled in from the germline J gene. The V and J genes are TRBV19 and TRBJ2-1; 8 bases match TRBD2. Trimming removed 5 bases from V and 3 bases from J; junction bases left unmatched: 4. There are 14 residues in the CDR3. Germline CDR1 reads FNHDT; CDR2 reads SITEND (reference sequence). CDR3 bases read: TGTGCCAGCAGCCCTGGGGGGACCTATGCT. Amino acids: CASSPGGTYA. The entire CDR3 is CASSPGGTYAEQFF.

A few counts support this clone. Gene names denote mouse genes. The read is 4 residues too short to cover the CDR3 end, so that end is filled in from the germline J gene. This chain connects TRBV5 to TRBJ1-2, with 11 bases aligning to TRBD1. The germline CDR1 and CDR2 sequences are LGHNA and YNLKQL (reference sequence). After removal of 0 bases from V and 0 bases from J, the junction contained 6 bases not matched to a gene. The CDR3 consists of 18 residues. CDR3 region: CASSQDGGTGGPNSDYTF. CDR3 bases read: TGTGCCAGCAGCCAAGATGGGGGGACAGGGGGTCCAAACTCC.

This clone was counted only a few times. The genes are named according to mouse. CDR3 in amino acids: CASHQGVTGQLYF. The sequenced CDR3 bases are TGTGCCAGTCATCAGGGGGTTACCGGG. This sequence joins TRBV19 and TRBJ2-2; TRBD1 matches 7 bases. Read coverage stops 4 residues before the CDR3 terminus; the germline J gene supplies the remainder. The V segment lost 8 bases and the J segment 5 bases; nucleotides outside the gene matches: 6. Germline CDR1 FNHDT, CDR2 SITEND (reference sequence). This CDR3 region has 13 residues.

Turning to this clone: The gene symbols are mouse symbols. The CDR3 end lies 4 residues beyond the end of the read and is filled in from the germline J gene. The chain has TRBV5 and TRBJ2-2; D perhaps matches TRBD1 (8 bases). The ends were cut back, 0 bases at V and 4 bases at J, with 12 bases in the middle. CDR3 size: 16 residues. Germline V lookup: CDR1 LGHNA, CDR2 YNLKQL (reference sequence). Incomplete CDR3 DNA: TGTGCCAGCAGCCAAGATCACAGGGGGGCCACCGGG. Amino acid sequence: CASSQDHRGATG. The CDR3 in its entirety is CASSQDHRGATGQLYF.

This clone was detected a few times. Germline and genes: mouse. The sequence runs out 4 residues before the end of the CDR3; the remainder is reconstructed from the germline J gene. J is TRBJ2-5 and V is TRBV29; D is perhaps TRBD1 (5 bases). Trimming took off 5 bases at V and 0 bases at J, with 12 bases between the two ends. Germline-derived CDR1 and CDR2 are MSHET and SYDVDS. CDR3 length: 15 residues. This CDR3 reads CASSPRQLNQDTQYF. The part of the CDR3 DNA that was read is TGTGCTAGCAGTCCACGACAGCTTAACCAAGAC.

As concerns this clone: Here the gene names and germline are mouse. The read halts 4 residues ahead of the CDR3 end, with the missing end drawn from the germline J gene. The gene calls are TRBV17 and TRBJ2-4; D might be TRBD2 (6 bases). This CDR3 is built from 14 residues. V dropped 2 bases and J dropped 3 bases, with 9 bases sitting between them. CDR1 is MNHDT, CDR2 YYDKIL, per germline. CDR3 DNA (partial): TGTGCTAGCAGTAGATCGTGGGGGCAAAAC. Residues: CASSRSWGQN. The whole CDR3 is CASSRSWGQNTLYF. Full variable domain (missing parts from reference TRBV17 and TRBJ2-4): DTTVKQNPRYKLARVGKPVNLICSQTMNHDTMYWYQKKPNQAPKLLLFYYDKILNREADTFEKFQSSRPNNSFCSLYIGSAGLEYSAMYLCASSRSWGQNTLYFGAGTRLSVL.

About this clone: Germline and genes: mouse. The read comes to an end 4 residues before the CDR3 does, leaving the germline J gene to fill in the end. This chain uses TRBV13-2 with TRBJ2-2; 12 nucleotides line up with TRBD1. CDR1 and CDR2 from the germline V gene are NNHNN and SYGAGS (reference sequence). The CDR3 has 16 amino acids. V was pared by 3 bases and J by 6 bases, with 6 bases of the junction left unmatched. CDR3 DNA, as far as it was read: TGTGCCAGCGGTGGATCCCGGGACAGGGGGCCCGGG. Its protein product is CASGGSRDRGPG. The entire CDR3 is CASGGSRDRGPGQLYF.

This clone has more than one count but fewer than ten. Gene names denote mouse genes. The CDR3 end falls 4 residues outside the read, so it is completed with the germline J gene. Other DNA sequences within the sample encode an identical CDR3. V usage is TRBV5 and J usage is TRBJ2-1, with 10 positions matching TRBD2. Germline V CDR1 and CDR2: LGHNA, YNLKQL (reference sequence). Germline trimming cut 0 bases from V and 4 bases from J; bases unmatched to any gene: 0. The CDR3 is made up of 15 amino acids. The CDR3 protein is CASSQELGGYAEQFF. CDR3 DNA, as far as it was read: TGTGCCAGCAGCCAAGAACTGGGGGGGTATGCT.

This clone was observed a few times. The genes are named according to mouse. The CDR3 extends 4 residues past the end of the read, so its final part is completed from the germline J gene. The chain employs TRBV19 and TRBJ2-1, with TRBD2 matching 8 bases. The CDR3 is made up of 14 amino acids. Germline assignment: CDR1 FNHDT and CDR2 SITEND (reference sequence). CDR3 protein: CASSRGGARAEQFF. The CDR3 bases that were read are TGTGCCAGCAGTAGGGGGGGCGCGAGGGCT.

About this clone: Any gene name here is a mouse gene name. The read halts 4 residues ahead of the CDR3 end, with the missing end drawn from the germline J gene. This sequence joins TRBV19 and TRBJ2-7; tentatively, D is TRBD1 (6 bases). CDR1 is FNHDT, CDR2 SITEND, per germline (reference sequence). The CDR3 has 13 residues. Partial CDR3 DNA: TGTGCCAGCAGTCCCGGGACACTGTAT. Its protein product is CASSPGTLY. The CDR3 as a whole reads CASSPGTLYEQYF.